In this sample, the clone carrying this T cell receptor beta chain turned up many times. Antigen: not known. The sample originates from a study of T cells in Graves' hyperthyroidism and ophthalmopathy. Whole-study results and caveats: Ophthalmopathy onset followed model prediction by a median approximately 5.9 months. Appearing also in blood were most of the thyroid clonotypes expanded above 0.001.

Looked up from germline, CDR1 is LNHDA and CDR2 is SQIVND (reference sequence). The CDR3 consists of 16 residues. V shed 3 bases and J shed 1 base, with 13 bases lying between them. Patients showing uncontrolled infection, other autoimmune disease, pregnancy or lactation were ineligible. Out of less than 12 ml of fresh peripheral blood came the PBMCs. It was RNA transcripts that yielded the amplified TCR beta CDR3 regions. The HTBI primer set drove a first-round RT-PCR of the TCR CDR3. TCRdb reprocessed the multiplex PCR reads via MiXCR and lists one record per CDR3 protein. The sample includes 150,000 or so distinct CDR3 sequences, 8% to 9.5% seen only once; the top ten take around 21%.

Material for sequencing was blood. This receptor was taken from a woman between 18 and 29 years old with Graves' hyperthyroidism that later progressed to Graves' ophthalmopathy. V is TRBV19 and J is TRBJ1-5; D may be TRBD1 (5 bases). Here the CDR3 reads CASSMPQGGSNQPQHF. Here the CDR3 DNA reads TGTGCCAGTAGTATGCCGCAGGGCGGAAGCAATCAGCCCCAGCATTTT. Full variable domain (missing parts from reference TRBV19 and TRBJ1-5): DGGITQSPKYLFRKEGQNVTLSCEQNLNHDAMYWYRQDPGQGLRLIYYSQIVNDFQKGDIAEGYSVSREKKESFPLTVTSAQKNPTAFYLCASSMPQGGSNQPQHFGDGTRLSIL.